What follows are 31 T cell receptor beta chains derived from one specimen sequenced in a study of shared clonotypes between healthy human individuals. TCRdb's table, derived via immunoSEQ multiplex PCR, lists solely in-frame clones and lacks some. The repertoire holds 1 million to 1.3 million clones, with around 82% as singletons. Sequencing used memory CD4+ T cells from PBMCs. Subset noted: CD45RA-negative fraction. The receptor set was obtained from a man in his late teens or twenties in good health. Some clones in this sample may be carry-over from other donors' samples.

CDR3 amino acids: CASSPPSGGGGNEQFF. In DNA, the CDR3 is TGTGCCAGCTCACCACCGTCGGGAGGAGGAGGCAATGAGCAGTTCTTC. This chain uses TRBV18 with TRBJ2-1, with 7 bases aligning to TRBD2. CDR3 size: 16 residues. Trimming removed 0 bases from V and 6 bases from J; junction bases left unmatched: 8. CDR1 is KGHSH, CDR2 LQKENI, per germline.

The chain is built from TRBV7-6 and TRBJ2-7; D assignment may be TRBD1 or TRBD2 (6 bases each). Germline CDR1 reads SGHVS; CDR2 reads FNYEAQ. Trimming stripped 5 bases from V and 2 bases from J, with 19 bases between. The CDR3 sequence is 16 residues long. The CDR3: CASSPGGGSGTYEQYF. In DNA form, the CDR3 reads TGTGCCAGCAGCCCTGGAGGGGGGAGTGGGACCTACGAGCAGTACTTC.

The chain has TRBV10-2 and TRBJ2-7, with 11 bases that match TRBD2. The length of the CDR3 is 13 residues. V was pared by 8 bases and J by 4 bases, with 4 bases of the junction left unmatched. In germline, CDR1 is WSHSY, CDR2 SAAADI. The CDR3 spells CASSLAGGYEQYF. The CDR3 coding sequence is TGCGCCAGCTCGTTAGCGGGAGGGTACGAGCAGTACTTC.

This clone has only a few counts. J is TRBJ1-4 and V is TRBV5-1; D remains unclear. The CDR3 totals 14 residues. CDR1 and CDR2 (germline): SGHRS, YFSETQ. V lost 4 bases and J lost 5, with 12 bases in between. The CDR3 DNA follows: TGCGCCAGCAGCGGCTCGTGGCAGAATGAAAAACTGTTTTTT. It specifies CASSGSWQNEKLFF.

The count of this clone is one. CDR3 residues: CATGFAYEQYF. Written as DNA, the CDR3 is TGTGCCACGGGGTTCGCCTACGAGCAGTACTTC. This sequence joins TRBV30 and TRBJ2-7, with D possibly being TRBD2 (5 bases). Between the trimmed V and J ends, which lost 8 bases and 2 bases, there was a span of 10 bases. The CDR3 totals 11 residues. From germline, CDR1 is GTSNPN and CDR2 SVGIG (reference sequence).

For this clone: The identical CDR3 is also encoded by other nucleotide sequences in the sample. J is TRBJ2-7 and V is TRBV6-6, with D perhaps matching TRBD1 (6 bases). This CDR3 spans 15 amino acids. Per the germline V gene, CDR1 is MNHNY and CDR2 is SVGAGI (reference sequence). V lost 0 bases, J lost 2 bases, and 11 bases lay in between. This CDR3 reads CASSYSGRGTYEQYF. CDR3 sequence (DNA): TGTGCCAGCAGTTACTCTGGAAGGGGGACCTACGAGCAGTACTTC.

This chain uses TRBV6-6 with TRBJ2-7; 9 bases match TRBD2. CDR3 length: 15 residues. Germline V lookup: CDR1 MNHNY, CDR2 SVGAGI (reference sequence). With 5 bases clipped from V and 5 bases from J, the junction kept 10 bases outside the gene matches. The CDR3 loop is CASSGGTSPTHEQYF. The DNA of the CDR3 is TGTGCCAGCAGTGGAGGGACTAGCCCGACCCACGAGCAGTACTTC.

The chain uses TRBV6-5 and TRBJ1-5, with D uncertain. The germline CDR1 and CDR2 sequences are MNHEY and SVGAGI. Between the trimmed V and J ends, which lost 7 bases and 0 bases, there was a span of 7 bases. The CDR3 extends over 13 amino acids. This CDR3 reads CASTPFSNQPQHF. For the CDR3, the DNA is TGTGCCAGCACCCCATTTAGCAATCAGCCCCAGCATTTT.

V gene TRBV27 combines with J gene TRBJ1-1; possible D gene TRBD1, 5 bases. This CDR3 has 16 residues. Trimming took off 2 bases at V and 0 bases at J, with 13 bases between the two ends. CDR1 is MNHEY, CDR2 SMNVEV, per germline (reference sequence). The CDR3 reads CASSLLWTGLNTEAFF. The CDR3 DNA reads TGTGCCAGCAGTTTACTCTGGACGGGACTGAACACTGAAGCTTTCTTT.

The chain carries TRBV19 and TRBJ2-2; tentatively, D is TRBD1 or TRBD2 (6 bases each). Trimming removed 6 bases from V and 3 bases from J, with 20 bases in between. CDR3 length: 17 amino acids. Germline V gives CDR1 LNHDA, CDR2 SQIVND (reference sequence). This CDR3 reads CASRPWGRGGDTGELFF. In DNA, the CDR3 is TGTGCCAGTAGGCCGTGGGGGCGCGGCGGGGACACCGGGGAGCTGTTTTTT.

The rearrangement links TRBV5-1 to TRBJ1-2; the match to TRBD1 covers 12 bases. The V gene's germline CDR1 is SGHRS and CDR2 YFSETQ. This CDR3 has 15 amino acids. Unmatched junction bases numbered 6, after V lost 2 bases and J lost 7 bases. For the CDR3, the DNA is TGCGCCAGCAGCTTCCAGGGACAGGGGGCGGGTGGCTACACCTTC. Translating it yields CASSFQGQGAGGYTF.

The rearrangement uses TRBV11-2 and TRBJ1-2; weak D call: TRBD1 (6 bases). The CDR3 sequence is 17 residues long. CDR1 SGHAT and CDR2 FQNNGV come from the germline V gene. V dropped 2 bases and J dropped 1 base, with 17 bases sitting between them. The CDR3 DNA reads as TGTGCCAGCAGCTTAAGTCTTGGGACAACTTATAACTATGGCTACACCTTC. Amino acids: CASSLSLGTTYNYGYTF.

For this clone: A much bigger clone sits one base away, suggesting this may be a read error. The V call is TRBV5-1, the J call TRBJ2-2, with a possible D match to TRBD1 (5 bases). Germline values: CDR1 SGHRS, CDR2 YFSETQ. V was shortened by 5 bases and J by 4 bases, with 9 bases between the two germline ends. The CDR3 covers 13 residues. The CDR3: CASRTESTGELFF. CDR3 bases: TGCGCCAGCAGGACAGAAAGCACCGGGGAGCTGTTTTTT.

Details on this clone: Other DNA sequences within the sample encode an identical CDR3. Written as DNA, the CDR3 is TGCGCCAGCAGTCTACAGGGTACTGGAAACACCATATATTTT. Its translation: CASSLQGTGNTIYF. The chain couples TRBV5-1 to TRBJ1-3; D is perhaps TRBD1 (6 bases). Per the germline V gene, CDR1 is SGHRS and CDR2 is YFSETQ. This CDR3 is built from 14 residues. V was pared by 5 bases and J by 2 bases, with 11 bases between.

This clone was observed once. The chain has TRBV7-9 and TRBJ2-7, with TRBD2 identical over 10 bases. The CDR3 totals 17 residues. Germline-derived CDR1 and CDR2 are SEHNR and FQNEAQ (reference sequence). Trimming removed 5 bases from V and 0 bases from J; junction bases left unmatched: 10. CDR3 DNA sequence: TGTGCCAGCAGCCCCGGGAGCGGGAGGGCAAGCTCCTACGAGCAGTACTTC. Translated: CASSPGSGRASSYEQYF.

The chain is built from TRBV11-2 and TRBJ2-2; no clear D gene. The CDR3 has 14 amino acids. The ends were cut back, 1 base at V and 6 bases at J, with 9 bases in the middle. Germline V CDR1 and CDR2: SGHAT, FQNNGV. The DNA for the CDR3 is TGTGCCAGCAGCTTAGCCTCGTTGCCCGGGGAGCTGTTTTTT. It specifies CASSLASLPGELFF.

The V and J genes are TRBV5-1 and TRBJ2-3; a possible D gene is TRBD1 (5 bases). The CDR3 is 14 amino acids. The germline gives CDR1 SGHRS, CDR2 YFSETQ. With 7 bases removed from V and 6 bases from J, the gap between germline ends came to 18 bases. CDR3: CASHRQPDWDTQYF. Here the CDR3 DNA reads TGCGCCAGCCACCGACAGCCAGACTGGGATACGCAGTATTTT.

V usage is TRBV18 and J usage is TRBJ2-5; 12 nucleotides agree with TRBD2. The CDR3 extends over 16 amino acids. V was pared by 2 bases and J by 2 bases, with 3 bases of the junction left unmatched. CDR1 and CDR2 from the germline V gene are KGHSH and LQKENI. CDR3 sequence reads: CASSPVGLAGQETQYF. CDR3 bases: TGTGCCAGCTCACCAGTCGGACTAGCGGGGCAAGAGACCCAGTACTTC.

The V gene is TRBV6-1, the J gene TRBJ2-7; D perhaps matches TRBD1 (6 bases). The CDR3 runs to 14 residues. The germline gives CDR1 MNHNS, CDR2 SASEGT. Trimming removed 2 bases at V and 1 base at J, with 9 bases between. CDR3 sequence: CASSEPGHSYEQYF. The CDR3, as DNA: TGTGCCAGCAGTGAACCGGGACATTCCTACGAGCAGTACTTC.

A single count supports this clone. The V gene is TRBV28, the J gene TRBJ2-5; TRBD2 matches at 8 bases. V gave up 3 bases and J gave up 5 bases; unmatched junction bases: 8. Germline V gene sequence: CDR1 MDHEN, CDR2 SYDVKM. The length of the CDR3 is 15 residues. CDR3 sequence (DNA): TGTGCCAGCAGTTTGGGGACTAGTCCGTGGGAGACCCAGTACTTC. Its protein is CASSLGTSPWETQYF.

The V gene is TRBV6-1, the J gene TRBJ2-1, with a possible D match to TRBD1 (6 bases). CDR3 length: 14 amino acids. Germline V gene sequence: CDR1 MNHNS, CDR2 SASEGT. V lost 4 bases, J lost 3 bases, and 10 bases lay in between. The DNA of the CDR3 is TGTGCCAGCAGTGCAGGGGCAAACTACAATGAGCAGTTCTTC. It specifies CASSAGANYNEQFF.

The gene calls are TRBV7-2 and TRBJ1-5; TRBD1 agrees at 8 bases. This CDR3 has 14 residues. From germline, CDR1 is SGHTA and CDR2 FQGNSA. The J segment lost 10 bases and the V segment lost 5 bases, leaving 10 bases of the junction unmatched. The CDR3 sequence: CASSEWDRRGPQHF. In DNA form, the CDR3 reads TGTGCCAGCAGCGAATGGGACAGGCGGGGCCCCCAGCATTTT.

CDR3 sequence reads: CSARSRDTELAKNIQYF. CDR3 coding DNA: TGCAGCGCTCGATCCCGGGACACGGAACTAGCCAAAAACATTCAGTACTTC. The gene calls are TRBV29-1 and TRBJ2-4; the D gene is possibly TRBD1 (6 bases). Trimming took 7 bases from V and 0 from J, leaving 22 bases between them. Germline-derived CDR1 and CDR2 are SQVTM and ANQGSEA. The CDR3 covers 17 residues.

With respect to this clone: Since a far larger clone is one base different, this is likely a read error. The rearrangement uses TRBV29-1 and TRBJ1-5, with a possible D match to TRBD1 (5 bases). Germline V gene sequence: CDR1 SQVTM, CDR2 ANQGSEA. The CDR3 loop spans 15 amino acids. Trimming removed 4 bases from V and 6 bases from J, with 19 bases in between. CDR3 nucleotides: TGCAGCGTTGTGGGTGAAGGGGTCTGTACTCAGCCCCAGCATTTT. Translating gives CSVVGEGVCTQPQHF.

V gene TRBV5-1 combines with J gene TRBJ2-3; the match to TRBD2 covers 13 bases. J was trimmed by 0 bases and V by 4 bases; bases with no gene match: 8. Germline CDR1 reads SGHRS; CDR2 reads YFSETQ. CDR3 length: 18 amino acids. DNA of the CDR3: TGCGCCAGCAGCCGACCCGGGACTAGCGGGGCTAGCACAGATACGCAGTATTTT. Translating it yields CASSRPGTSGASTDTQYF.

The chain carries TRBV28 and TRBJ2-4; TRBD2 is a possible D gene (7 bases). Germline CDR1 is MDHEN and CDR2 is SYDVKM. V dropped 6 bases and J dropped 0 bases, with 21 bases sitting between them. The CDR3 loop spans 18 amino acids. This CDR3 is CASSPLGGDLIAKNIQYF. In DNA form, the CDR3 reads TGTGCCAGCAGCCCACTAGGGGGGGATCTAATAGCCAAAAACATTCAGTACTTC.

The chain combines TRBV9 with TRBJ1-5; a possible D gene is TRBD1 (6 bases). Trimming cost V 3 bases and J 4 bases, with 11 bases left between them. From germline, CDR1 is SGDLS and CDR2 YYNGEE. This CDR3 is 14 amino acids long. The CDR3 nucleotides are TGTGCCAGCAGCGGTGCAGGGGTGAATCAGCCCCAGCATTTT. This encodes CASSGAGVNQPQHF. The complete variable domain, with remaining parts taken from reference TRBV9 and TRBJ1-5, reads DSGVTQTPKHLITATGQRVTLRCSPRSGDLSVYWYQQSLDQGLQFLIQYYNGEERAKGNILERFSAQQFPDLHSELNLSSLELGDSALYFCASSGAGVNQPQHFGDGTRLSIL.

This clone was seen once. CDR3 DNA: TGTGCCTCCTCAGGGGGTAGCGGGAGGGCCTCGGGGGAGACCCAGTACTTC. This gives the protein CASSGGSGRASGETQYF. The chain couples TRBV2 to TRBJ2-5; 11 positions agree with TRBD2. The germline V gene has CDR1 SNHLY and CDR2 FYNNEI. The CDR3 spans 17 residues. With 11 bases clipped from V and 5 bases from J, the junction kept 19 bases outside the gene matches. Combining the CDR3 with reference TRBV2 and TRBJ2-5 gives the whole variable domain EPEVTQTPSHQVTQMGQEVILRCVPISNHLYFYWYRQILGQKVEFLVSFYNNEISEKSEIFDDQFSVERPDGSNFTLKIRSTKLEDSAMYFCASSGGSGRASGETQYFGPGTRLLVL.

This clone was counted only a few times. The chain combines TRBV15 with TRBJ2-5; a possible D gene is TRBD1 (6 bases). The ends were cut back, 6 bases at V and 5 bases at J, with 16 bases in the middle. The CDR3 spans 14 residues. From germline, CDR1 is LNHNV and CDR2 YYDKDF (reference sequence). The CDR3 DNA sequence: TGTGCCACCAGTAGGGACACGGCAGGGGAGACCCAGTACTTC. This encodes CATSRDTAGETQYF.

A remark on this clone: A read error may be the cause here, since a much bigger clone is one base away. The rearrangement uses TRBV7-3 and TRBJ1-1; D ambiguous. Germline V gene lookup returns CDR1 SGHTA and CDR2 FQGTGA. The CDR3 sequence is 13 residues long. V was shortened by 5 bases and J by 1 base, with 8 bases between the two germline ends. The DNA for the CDR3 is TGTGCCAGCAGCGCTCTGGGGAACACTGAAGCTTTCTTT. Amino acid sequence: CASSALGNTEAFF.

The chain carries TRBV6-5 and TRBJ1-5; TRBD1 is a possible D gene (5 bases). Looked up from germline, CDR1 is MNHEY and CDR2 is SVGAGI. This CDR3 comprises 15 residues. Trimming pared 7 bases from V and 5 bases from J, leaving 18 bases between. CDR3 loop: CASNLRGGADQPQHF. The CDR3, as DNA: TGTGCCAGCAATTTACGTGGGGGTGCGGATCAGCCCCAGCATTTT.